The 21 T cell receptor beta chains given below trace back to one sample, sequenced in a study of CD8 T cells in ankylosing spondylitis. From the 5' RACE reads, TCRdb called clonotypes with MiXCR, one entry per CDR3 protein. Among about 750,000 distinct CDR3 sequences listed, around a fifth were seen once. No antigen is known for these receptors. Overall study findings and caveats: Roughly 8 highly homologous variants made up a TCR beta motif that seemed to typify ankylosing spondylitis blood.

The sample taken for sequencing was blood, either unsorted or a sorted T cell fraction (not recorded which). All receptors derive from a male donor with ankylosing spondylitis.

The CDR3, as DNA: TGCGCCAGCAGCTCCTGGACTAGCGACACCGGGGAGCTGTTTTTT. It encodes CASSSWTSDTGELFF. V gene TRBV5-1 combines with J gene TRBJ2-2; 9 nucleotides align to TRBD2. The germline V gene has CDR1 SGHRS and CDR2 YFSETQ. J gave up 3 bases and V 3 bases, and 3 bases lay outside the gene matches. CDR3 length: 15 amino acids.

The V gene is TRBV29-1, the J gene TRBJ1-2; D not certain. Germline loops: CDR1 SQVTM, CDR2 ANQGSEA. V gave up 4 bases and J gave up 4 bases, with 10 bases separating them. CDR3 size: 12 residues. The CDR3 sequence: CSVVLESYGYTF. The CDR3 DNA follows: TGCAGCGTTGTTTTGGAATCCTATGGCTACACCTTC. Combining the CDR3 with reference TRBV29-1 and TRBJ1-2 gives the whole variable domain SAVISQKPSRDICQRGTSLTIQCQVDSQVTMMFWYRQQPGQSLTLIATANQGSEATYESGFVIDKFPISRPNLTFSTLTVSNMSPEDSSIYLCSVVLESYGYTFGSGTRLTVV.

This clonotype was observed many times. The rearrangement uses TRBV9 and TRBJ2-2; 8 nucleotides line up with TRBD2. The CDR3 consists of 15 residues. After removal of 3 bases from V and 7 bases from J, the junction contained 8 bases not matched to a gene. Germline V gene lookup returns CDR1 SGDLS and CDR2 YYNGEE. CDR3 protein: CASSAGTSRNGELFF. In nucleotides, the CDR3 is TGTGCCAGCAGCGCCGGGACTAGTCGGAACGGGGAGCTGTTTTTT.

This clonotype has a handful of counts. The rearrangement links TRBV20-1 to TRBJ2-7, with D unresolved. The V end lost 3 bases, the J end lost 3 bases, and 9 bases lay between the germline ends. Germline-derived CDR1 and CDR2 are DFQATT and SNEGSKA (reference sequence). This CDR3 has 12 residues. CDR3 sequence: CSARGMSYEQYF. In nucleotides, the CDR3 is TGCAGTGCTAGGGGTATGAGCTACGAGCAGTACTTC.

The chain recombines TRBV6-5 with TRBJ1-2; TRBD1 might be the D (5 bases). The germline gives CDR1 MNHEY, CDR2 SVGAGI. V was trimmed by 4 bases and J by 6 bases, leaving 15 bases between them. The CDR3 consists of 14 residues. The chain's CDR3 is CASSWRGAGNGYTF. DNA for the CDR3: TGTGCCAGCAGTTGGCGAGGGGCGGGTAATGGCTACACCTTC.

The J gene is TRBJ2-1, the V gene TRBV11-3; the D gene is possibly TRBD2 (6 bases). Germline V gene lookup returns CDR1 SGHNT and CDR2 YENEEA. The V end lost 4 bases, the J end lost 0 bases, and 13 bases lay between the germline ends. This CDR3 region has 16 residues. CDR3 sequence: CASSSMLASSYNEQFF. The CDR3 DNA follows: TGTGCCAGCAGCTCTATGCTAGCGAGCTCCTACAATGAGCAGTTCTTC.

This clonotype has only a few counts. This sequence joins TRBV5-5 and TRBJ2-7; 8 positions agree with TRBD1. V dropped 3 bases and J dropped 4; count of bases not matched to a gene: 9. This CDR3 is 15 amino acids long. CDR1 is SGHKS, CDR2 YYEKEE, per germline (reference sequence). CDR3 loop: CASSWTGTGLYEQYF. In DNA, the CDR3 is TGTGCCAGCAGCTGGACCGGGACAGGCTTATACGAGCAGTACTTC.

This clonotype was detected only a few times. This chain links TRBV12-3 or TRBV12-4 with TRBJ1-3, with D tentatively TRBD1 (5 bases). The V end lost 3 bases, the J end lost 0 bases, and 15 bases lay between the germline ends. The CDR3 has 17 residues. DNA of the CDR3: TGTGCCAGCAGTTTTGCCGGGACTCTCCACTCTGGAAACACCATATATTTT. Translated, it gives CASSFAGTLHSGNTIYF.

The chain joins TRBV30 to TRBJ2-3; D possibly uses TRBD1 or TRBD2 (5 bases each). Germline V lookup: CDR1 GTSNPN, CDR2 SVGIG (reference sequence). The germline V and J ends were trimmed by 0 bases and 6 bases, with 16 bases remaining between them. CDR3 length equals 15 residues. The CDR3 protein is CAWSVRGGTRDTQYF. The CDR3 coding sequence is TGTGCCTGGAGTGTACGGGGCGGAACCAGGGATACGCAGTATTTT.

This clonotype was detected a few times. The gene calls are TRBV7-2 and TRBJ2-1; TRBD2 aligns across 12 bases. With 5 bases clipped from V and 9 bases from J, the junction kept 8 bases outside the gene matches. Looked up from germline, CDR1 is SGHTA and CDR2 is FQGNSA. The CDR3 has 15 residues. DNA of the CDR3: TGTGCCAGCAGCACCCGACTAGCGGGAGTGATTGAGCAGTTCTTC. Protein: CASSTRLAGVIEQFF.

The V and J genes are TRBV11-2 and TRBJ2-2; D uncertain. The CDR3 is made up of 14 amino acids. Trimming cost V 5 bases and J 6 bases, with 13 bases left between them. CDR1 and CDR2 (germline): SGHAT, FQNNGV. The CDR3 DNA reads TGTGCCAGCAGCCCTCCAGAGAGGCCCGGGGAGCTGTTTTTT. It codes for CASSPPERPGELFF. The full variable domain, in which reference TRBV11-2 and TRBJ2-2 provide the parts outside the CDR3, is EAGVAQSPRYKIIEKRQSVAFWCNPISGHATLYWYQQILGQGPKLLIQFQNNGVVDDSQLPKDRFSAERLKGVDSTLKIQPAKLEDSAVYLCASSPPERPGELFFGEGSRLTVL.

Many counts were recorded for this clonotype. This chain links TRBV12-3 or TRBV12-4 with TRBJ1-6, with 7 bases that match TRBD1. CDR3 length equals 16 residues. Trimming at V came to 7 bases and at J to 0 bases, leaving 6 bases not matched to a gene. The CDR3 sequence is CASTLDRSSYNSPLHF. CDR3 DNA sequence: TGTGCCAGCACCTTGGACAGGAGCTCCTATAATTCACCCCTCCACTTT.

A few counts support this clonotype. V and J are TRBV11-2 and TRBJ2-3; tentative D call: TRBD2 (6 bases). The CDR3 has 17 residues. The germline V gene encodes CDR1 SGHAT and CDR2 FQNNGV. V dropped 0 bases and J dropped 2 bases, with 15 bases sitting between them. For the CDR3, the DNA is TGTGCCAGCAGCTTAGACCCTCCCGGGGGACCCACAGATACGCAGTATTTT. Protein: CASSLDPPGGPTDTQYF.

There are a few counts of this clonotype. The chain recombines TRBV3-1 with TRBJ1-3; D gene unclear. The CDR3 sequence is 19 residues long. The V and J ends lost 0 bases and 0 bases respectively, with 18 bases between them. In germline, CDR1 is LGHDT, CDR2 YNNKEL (reference sequence). The CDR3 is CASSQDPPRGGSSGNTIYF. In DNA, the CDR3 is TGTGCCAGCAGCCAAGATCCCCCGCGAGGAGGGTCCTCTGGAAACACCATATATTTT.

V and J are TRBV3-1 and TRBJ2-2, with D maybe TRBD2 (6 bases). The length of the CDR3 is 17 residues. V lost 4 bases, J lost 5 bases, and 20 bases lay in between. CDR1 and CDR2 from the germline V gene are LGHDT and YNNKEL (reference sequence). The DNA for the CDR3 is TGTGCCAGCAGCCCTCGGGTGAGCCGAGGGACTACCGGGGAGCTGTTTTTT. This encodes CASSPRVSRGTTGELFF.

This chain joins TRBV20-1 and TRBJ1-2; 7 bases are shared with TRBD1. The length of the CDR3 is 13 residues. CDR1 and CDR2 from the germline V gene are DFQATT and SNEGSKA (reference sequence). Trimming took 6 bases from V and 2 from J; bases not matched to a gene: 6. CDR3 residues: CSANRGTNYGYTF. The DNA for the CDR3 is TGCAGTGCAAACAGGGGAACGAACTATGGCTACACCTTC.

The rearrangement joins TRBV2 to TRBJ1-1; no reliable D call. The CDR3 length is 13 residues. Germline V gene sequence: CDR1 SNHLY, CDR2 FYNNEI. Trimming stripped 7 bases from V and 0 bases from J, with 9 bases between. The CDR3 here is CASIGYLNTEAFF. Here the CDR3 DNA reads TGTGCCAGCATCGGGTATTTGAACACTGAAGCTTTCTTT.

This clonotype has a handful of counts. This chain joins TRBV5-6 and TRBJ1-4; D gene uncertain. Germline CDR1 SGHDT, CDR2 YYEEEE. The CDR3 runs to 14 residues. With 4 bases removed from V and 8 bases from J, the gap between germline ends came to 15 bases. The DNA for the CDR3 is TGTGCCAGCAGCCGGACGGCCACTGGGGAAAAACTGTTTTTT. It yields the protein CASSRTATGEKLFF.

This clonotype showed up just a few times. The chain carries TRBV20-1 and TRBJ1-1, with D hard to call. This CDR3 comprises 15 residues. Trimming pared 0 bases from V and 0 bases from J, leaving 11 bases between. From germline, CDR1 is DFQATT and CDR2 SNEGSKA (reference sequence). CDR3 residues: CSARDLPGVNTEAFF. In DNA, the CDR3 is TGCAGTGCTAGAGATCTGCCAGGAGTGAACACTGAAGCTTTCTTT.

This clonotype was seen many times. This chain uses TRBV5-1 with TRBJ2-1; 10 nucleotides agree with TRBD2. J was trimmed by 0 bases and V by 1 base; bases with no gene match: 19. Looked up from germline, CDR1 is SGHRS and CDR2 is YFSETQ. The CDR3 covers 22 residues. The CDR3 loop reads CASSLPNASVAGGQSSYNEQFF. The CDR3 bases are TGCGCCAGCAGCTTGCCAAACGCTAGCGTAGCGGGGGGTCAGAGCTCCTACAATGAGCAGTTCTTC.

This clonotype was found a few times. This chain uses TRBV18 with TRBJ2-7; TRBD1 matches at 9 bases. The CDR3 spans 16 residues. Germline CDR1 KGHSH, CDR2 LQKENI. V dropped 0 bases and J dropped 6; count of bases not matched to a gene: 9. The CDR3 sequence: CASSPPETGGRLEQYF. The CDR3 DNA follows: TGTGCCAGCTCACCACCGGAGACAGGGGGTCGGCTCGAGCAGTACTTC. The full variable domain, rest sourced from reference TRBV18 and TRBJ2-7, is NAGVMQNPRHLVRRRGQEARLRCSPMKGHSHVYWYRQLPEEGLKFMVYLQKENIIDESGMPKERFSAEFPKEGPSILRIQQVVRGDSAAYFCASSPPETGGRLEQYFGPGTRLTVT.